These 7 T cell receptor beta chains came from one sample sequenced in a study of PD-1 blockade in classical Hodgkin lymphoma. Profiled with immunoSEQ multiplex PCR; TCRdb holds only in-frame clones, not every one. The repertoire has about 28,000 clones, around 77% of them found once; the top ten carry about 16%. The time point: cycle 4 day 1 (C4D1), after 6 weeks of nivolumab. Every patient had relapsed following autologous stem cell transplantation, and cohorts differed in brentuximab vedotin exposure. This specimen was peripheral blood mononuclear cells (PBMCs), taken before the fourth cycle of nivolumab. The origin of the receptors is a human donor with classical Hodgkin lymphoma.

The chain couples TRBV18 to TRBJ2-5, with D unclear. This CDR3 spans 14 amino acids. Germline V gene sequence: CDR1 KGHSH, CDR2 LQKENI. Trimming left V 2 bases short and J 5 bases short, with 12 bases between. The CDR3: CASSPLSSPETQYF. CDR3 coding DNA: TGTGCCAGCTCACCATTAAGTAGCCCGGAGACCCAGTACTTC.

This chain connects TRBV5-6 to TRBJ1-5; 7 bases line up with TRBD1. The junction had 9 bases not matched to a gene; V was cut back by 3 bases and J by 3 bases. CDR1 SGHDT and CDR2 YYEEEE come from the germline V gene. The CDR3 consists of 16 residues. CDR3: CASSSYRGSDNQPQHF. In nucleotides, the CDR3 is TGTGCCAGCAGCTCGTACAGGGGCTCGGACAATCAGCCCCAGCATTTT.

This clone was seen only a few times. The chain uses TRBV10-3 and TRBJ2-7; a weak D match, TRBD2 (5 bases). Germline-derived CDR1 and CDR2 are ENHRY and SYGVKD. The CDR3 is 12 residues long. V lost 6 bases and J lost 4, with 10 bases in between. The CDR3 region has the DNA TGTGCCATCAGGGGAGATTGGTACGAGCAGTACTTC. The encoded protein is CAIRGDWYEQYF.

This clone was observed a handful of times. This rearrangement joins TRBV7-9 to TRBJ2-3; TRBD1 aligns across 7 bases. With 1 base clipped from V and 6 bases from J, the junction kept 7 bases outside the gene matches. Looked up from germline, CDR1 is SEHNR and CDR2 is FQNEAQ (reference sequence). This CDR3 comprises 15 residues. CDR3 DNA sequence: TGTGCCAGCAGCTTAGTGACAGGGACCTTGGATACGCAGTATTTT. Residues: CASSLVTGTLDTQYF.

The chain couples TRBV28 to TRBJ2-7; 10 bases map to TRBD1. The germline gives CDR1 MDHEN, CDR2 SYDVKM. The CDR3 consists of 14 residues. V lost 5 bases to trimming and J lost 5 bases; unmatched junction nucleotides: 6. DNA of the CDR3: TGTGCCAGCAGTCTCCGACAGGGGGCCCACGAGCAGTACTTC. Amino acid sequence: CASSLRQGAHEQYF.

The rearrangement joins TRBV18 to TRBJ2-7; D possibly corresponds to TRBD1 (6 bases). V was cut by 2 bases and J by 5 bases, with 13 bases left in between. CDR1 and CDR2 from the germline V gene are KGHSH and LQKENI. This CDR3 has 14 residues. The CDR3 region has the DNA TGTGCCAGCTCACCAACCAGGGACACCCACGAGCAGTACTTC. Protein: CASSPTRDTHEQYF.

This chain uses TRBV5-4 with TRBJ2-5; 13 bases are a match to TRBD2. Per germline, CDR1 SGHNT and CDR2 YYREEE (reference sequence). The CDR3 runs 16 residues. The V and J ends lost 5 bases and 6 bases, in that order; junction bases with no gene match: 10. This chain's CDR3 is CASSNGLAGERKTQYF. CDR3 bases: TGTGCCAGCAGTAACGGACTAGCGGGGGAGCGGAAGACCCAGTACTTC.